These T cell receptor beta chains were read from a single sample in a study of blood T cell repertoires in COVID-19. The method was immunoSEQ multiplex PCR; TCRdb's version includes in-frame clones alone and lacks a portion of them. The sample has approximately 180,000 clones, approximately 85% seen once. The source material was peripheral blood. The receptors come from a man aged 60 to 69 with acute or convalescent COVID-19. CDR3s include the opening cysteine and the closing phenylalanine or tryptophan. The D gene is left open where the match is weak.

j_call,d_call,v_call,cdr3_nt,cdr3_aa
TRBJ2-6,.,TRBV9,TGTGCCAGCAGCCAGCTCCAGGGGGGGGCCAACGTCCTGACTTTC,CASSQLQGGANVLTF
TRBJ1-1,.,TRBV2,TGTGCCAGCAGGACAGAGGTGAACACTGAAGCTTTCTTT,CASRTEVNTEAFF
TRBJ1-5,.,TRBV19,TGTGCCAGTAGTGTACAGGGTACTAATCAGCCCCAGCATTTT,CASSVQGTNQPQHF
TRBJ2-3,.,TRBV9,TGTGCCAGCAGCGTTCCTCCGGGATTCGGCACAGATACGCAGTATTTT,CASSVPPGFGTDTQYF
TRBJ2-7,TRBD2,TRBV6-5,TGTGCCAGCAGTTACCCACTAGCGGGAACCCACGAGCAGTACTTC,CASSYPLAGTHEQYF
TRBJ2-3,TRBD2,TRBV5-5,TGTGCCAGCAGCCGGGAGGGGACTAGCGGGAGTCAGACAGATACGCAGTATTTT,CASSREGTSGSQTDTQYF
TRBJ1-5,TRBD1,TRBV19,TGTGCCAGTAGTCCTCAGGGGGCGAGCAATCAGCCCCAGCATTTT,CASSPQGASNQPQHF
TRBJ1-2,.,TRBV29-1,TGCAGCGCGCTCCAGGGGATTGGGGGTGGCTACACCTTC,CSALQGIGGGYTF
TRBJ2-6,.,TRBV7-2,TGTGCCAGCAGCTACCGATACCAGGGTAGTGGGGCCAACGTCCTGACTTTC,CASSYRYQGSGANVLTF
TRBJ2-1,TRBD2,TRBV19,TGTGCCAGTAGTATGGGGGCGGGGACTAGCGGGAGGCAGGATGAGCAGTTCTTC,CASSMGAGTSGRQDEQFF
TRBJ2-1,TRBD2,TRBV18,TGTGCCAGCTCACCAATAACGGGAGGTTCTGAGCAGTTCTTC,CASSPITGGSEQFF
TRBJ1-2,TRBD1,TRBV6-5,TGTGCCAGCAGCGCGAATCTGCAGGGGGCGCGTGGCTACACCTTC,CASSANLQGARGYTF
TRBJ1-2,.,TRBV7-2,TGTGCCAGCAGCTCATGGGGGGGGCAGGGGAGATATGGCTACACCTTC,CASSSWGGQGRYGYTF